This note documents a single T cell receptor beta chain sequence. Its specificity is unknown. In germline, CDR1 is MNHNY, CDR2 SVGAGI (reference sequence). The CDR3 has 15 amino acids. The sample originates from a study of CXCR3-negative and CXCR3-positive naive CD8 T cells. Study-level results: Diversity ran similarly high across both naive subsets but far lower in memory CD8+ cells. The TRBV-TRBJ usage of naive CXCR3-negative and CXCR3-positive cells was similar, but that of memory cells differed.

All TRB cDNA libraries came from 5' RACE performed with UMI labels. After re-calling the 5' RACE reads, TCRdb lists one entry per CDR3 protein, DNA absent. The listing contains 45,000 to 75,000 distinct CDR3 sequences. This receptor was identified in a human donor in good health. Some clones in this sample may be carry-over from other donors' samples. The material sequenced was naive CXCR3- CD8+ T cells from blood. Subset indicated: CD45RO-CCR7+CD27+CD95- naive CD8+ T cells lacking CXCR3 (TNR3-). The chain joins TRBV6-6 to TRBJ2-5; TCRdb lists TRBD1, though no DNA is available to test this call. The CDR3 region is CASSYLLGAQETQYF.